Detailed here is one TCR beta chain. This record comes from a study of blood T cell repertoires in COVID-19. Assay used: immunoSEQ multiplex PCR; TCRdb lists only in-frame clones, some missing. Seen here are fewer than 250,000 clones, 84% observed once, and the top ten hold 7.6%. This CDR3 is built from 14 residues. Germline-derived CDR1 and CDR2 are SEHNR and FQNEAQ (reference sequence). The V and J ends lost 1 base and 8 bases, in that order; junction bases with no gene match: 7. The TCR originated in a woman in her forties or fifties with active or convalescent COVID-19. The sequencing sample was made of peripheral blood. The J gene is TRBJ1-2, the V gene TRBV7-9; 7 bases agree with TRBD1. CDR3 residues: CASSLVGQALGYTF. The DNA of the CDR3 is TGTGCCAGCAGCTTAGTAGGACAGGCCTTGGGCTACACCTTC. The entire variable domain, with the rest obtained from reference TRBV7-9 and TRBJ1-2, is as follows: DTGVSQNPRHKITKRGQNVTFRCDPISEHNRLYWYRQTLGQGPEFLTYFQNEAQLEKSRLLSDRFSAERPKGSFSTLEIQRTEQGDSAMYLCASSLVGQALGYTFGSGTRLTVV.